The 13 T cell receptor beta chains given below trace back to one sample, sequenced in a study of control samples from healthy donors and cancer patients. Assay used: immunoSEQ multiplex PCR; TCRdb lists only in-frame clones, some missing. The sample has some 120,000 clones; roughly 90% are singletons. Specimen: blood. The receptors come from a man aged 50-59 years in good health.

The genes are TRBV27 and TRBJ1-1; 7 bases are shared with TRBD1. Trimming cost V 5 bases and J 0 bases; bases outside gene matches: 6. This CDR3 has 15 amino acids. CDR1 MNHEY and CDR2 SMNVEV come from the germline V gene (reference sequence). CDR3 amino acids: CASSPQGFMNTEAFF. Here the CDR3 DNA reads TGTGCCAGCAGTCCACAGGGGTTCATGAACACTGAAGCTTTCTTT.

The chain couples TRBV5-1 to TRBJ2-5; D is unresolved. Germline V gene data show CDR1 as SGHRS and CDR2 as YFSETQ. The ends were cut back, 4 bases at V and 4 bases at J, with 20 bases in the middle. The CDR3 length is 16 residues. The CDR3 region is CASSPLGNPIGETQYF. Here the CDR3 DNA reads TGCGCCAGCAGCCCCCTGGGGAATCCCATAGGAGAGACCCAGTACTTC.

The V and J genes are TRBV9 and TRBJ1-1, with a tentative D call TRBD1 (5 bases). Germline V CDR1 and CDR2: SGDLS, YYNGEE. V dropped 5 bases and J dropped 3 bases, with 8 bases sitting between them. The length of the CDR3 is 12 residues. CDR3 in amino acids: CASRGTDTEAFF. In DNA form, the CDR3 reads TGTGCCAGCAGGGGGACCGACACTGAAGCTTTCTTT. Full variable domain (missing parts from reference TRBV9 and TRBJ1-1): DSGVTQTPKHLITATGQRVTLRCSPRSGDLSVYWYQQSLDQGLQFLIQYYNGEERAKGNILERFSAQQFPDLHSELNLSSLELGDSALYFCASRGTDTEAFFGQGTRLTVV.

This chain links TRBV5-1 with TRBJ1-3; the D is unclear. This CDR3 comprises 14 residues. Germline V gene data show CDR1 as SGHRS and CDR2 as YFSETQ. Trimming removed 0 bases from V and 0 bases from J, with 4 bases in between. CDR3 bases: TGCGCCAGCAGCTTGGACACCTCTGGAAACACCATATATTTT. Translating it yields CASSLDTSGNTIYF.

The rearrangement joins TRBV19 to TRBJ1-6; no clear D. This CDR3 is 15 amino acids long. Germline V gene data show CDR1 as LNHDA and CDR2 as SQIVND (reference sequence). V gave up 5 bases and J gave up 5 bases, with 13 bases separating them. Here the CDR3 reads CASSRLGRNNSPLHF. For the CDR3, the DNA is TGTGCCAGTAGTCGTCTCGGACGGAATAATTCACCCCTCCACTTT. The whole variable domain, remainder taken from reference TRBV19 and TRBJ1-6, is DGGITQSPKYLFRKEGQNVTLSCEQNLNHDAMYWYRQDPGQGLRLIYYSQIVNDFQKGDIAEGYSVSREKKESFPLTVTSAQKNPTAFYLCASSRLGRNNSPLHFGNGTRLTVT.

The CDR3 here is CSVEPDKNTEAFF. In nucleotides, the CDR3 is TGCAGCGTTGAACCGGATAAGAACACTGAAGCTTTCTTT. This chain links TRBV29-1 with TRBJ1-1; D ambiguous. The V gene lost 2 bases and the J gene lost 1 base, with 8 bases spanning the gap. This CDR3 comprises 13 residues. Germline-derived CDR1 and CDR2 are SQVTM and ANQGSEA.

Note on this clone: The identical CDR3 is also encoded by other nucleotide sequences in the sample. The chain combines TRBV5-4 with TRBJ2-5; D might be TRBD2 (5 bases). CDR3 size: 13 residues. Between the trimmed V and J ends, which lost 0 bases and 5 bases, there was a span of 8 bases. Germline values: CDR1 SGHNT, CDR2 YYREEE (reference sequence). The CDR3 nucleotides read TGTGCCAGCAGCTTGGGCAGAGGGGAGACCCAGTACTTC. Amino acid sequence: CASSLGRGETQYF.

The chain is built from TRBV6-5 and TRBJ2-1, with TRBD2 matching 9 bases. After removal of 7 bases from V and 4 bases from J, the junction contained 8 bases not matched to a gene. Per the germline V gene, CDR1 is MNHEY and CDR2 is SVGAGI. The CDR3 loop spans 15 amino acids. The CDR3 spells CASTPGSGGYNEQFF. Here the CDR3 DNA reads TGTGCCAGCACCCCCGGAAGCGGGGGGTACAATGAGCAGTTCTTC.

This clone was seen a single time. The V gene is TRBV6-5, the J gene TRBJ1-3; a weak D match, TRBD1 (6 bases). The ends were cut back, 7 bases at V and 2 bases at J, with 15 bases in the middle. The CDR3 extends over 15 amino acids. Germline lookup yields CDR1 MNHEY and CDR2 SVGAGI. The CDR3 nucleotides are TGTGCCAGCATCAGAGACAGGACCGCTGGAAACACCATATATTTT. It specifies CASIRDRTAGNTIYF.

The rearrangement joins TRBV9 to TRBJ1-2; D possibly corresponds to TRBD1 (6 bases). Germline-derived CDR1 and CDR2 are SGDLS and YYNGEE. The CDR3 spans 12 residues. V was clipped by 4 bases and J by 8 bases, with 12 bases between them. DNA for the CDR3: TGTGCCAGCAGCCTGCCGGGGGGCGGCTACACCTTC. It encodes CASSLPGGGYTF. Based on the CDR3 plus reference TRBV9 and TRBJ1-2, the full variable domain is DSGVTQTPKHLITATGQRVTLRCSPRSGDLSVYWYQQSLDQGLQFLIQYYNGEERAKGNILERFSAQQFPDLHSELNLSSLELGDSALYFCASSLPGGGYTFGSGTRLTVV.

The chain couples TRBV7-2 to TRBJ2-7; 9 bases align to TRBD2. The V gene's germline CDR1 is SGHTA and CDR2 FQGNSA. CDR3 length: 15 amino acids. After removal of 3 bases from V and 4 bases from J, the junction contained 7 bases not matched to a gene. The CDR3 DNA follows: TGTGCCAGCAGCTTGGGCGGGGGGGCTGGTTACGAGCAGTACTTC. It yields the protein CASSLGGGAGYEQYF.

V gene TRBV18 combines with J gene TRBJ2-7; D ambiguous. Germline CDR1 reads KGHSH; CDR2 reads LQKENI. The length of the CDR3 is 14 residues. Trimming took 3 bases from V and 6 from J, leaving 15 bases between them. CDR3 region: CASSPRDAKGEQYF. The CDR3 DNA reads as TGTGCCAGCTCACCGCGAGACGCGAAGGGCGAGCAGTACTTC.

Many counts were recorded for this clone. This chain's CDR3 is CASSPTSGGYNEQFF. CDR3 DNA sequence: TGCGCCAGCAGCCCGACTAGCGGGGGTTACAATGAGCAGTTCTTC. This chain joins TRBV4-1 and TRBJ2-1, with TRBD2 identical over 12 bases. V gave up 4 bases and J gave up 4 bases; unmatched junction bases: 2. The CDR3 has 15 residues. Looked up from germline, CDR1 is MGHRA and CDR2 is YSYEKL.